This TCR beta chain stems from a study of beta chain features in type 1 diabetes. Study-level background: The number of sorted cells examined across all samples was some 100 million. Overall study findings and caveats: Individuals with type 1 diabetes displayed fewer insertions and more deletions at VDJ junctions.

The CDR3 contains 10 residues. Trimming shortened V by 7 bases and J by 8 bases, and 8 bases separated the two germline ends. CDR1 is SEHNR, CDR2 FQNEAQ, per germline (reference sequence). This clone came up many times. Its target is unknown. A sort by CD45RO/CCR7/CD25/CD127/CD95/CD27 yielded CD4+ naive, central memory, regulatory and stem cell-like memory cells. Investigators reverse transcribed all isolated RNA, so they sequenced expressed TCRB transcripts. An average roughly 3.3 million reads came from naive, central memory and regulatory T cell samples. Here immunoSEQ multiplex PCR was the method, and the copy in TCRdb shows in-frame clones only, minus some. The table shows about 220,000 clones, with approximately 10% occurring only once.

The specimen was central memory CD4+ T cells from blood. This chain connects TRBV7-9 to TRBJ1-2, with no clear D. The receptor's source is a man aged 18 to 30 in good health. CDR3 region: CASNPFGYTF. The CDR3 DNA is TGTGCCAGCAACCCCTTCGGCTACACCTTC.